This T cell receptor (beta chain) was identified in a study of T cells in Graves' hyperthyroidism and ophthalmopathy. This clonotype was counted many times. The TCR beta CDR3 regions underwent amplification using RNA transcripts as the source. Primed by the HTBI set, a first-round RT-PCR was run on the TCR CDR3. TCRdb ran MiXCR on the multiplex PCR reads and lists one entry per CDR3 protein. The sample holds 450,000 to 700,000 distinct CDR3 sequences; around 46% are singletons and the top ten take 15% to 20%. The ends were cut back, 9 bases at V and 4 bases at J, with 15 bases in the middle. Germline values: CDR1 KGHDR, CDR2 SFDVKD. The CDR3 runs to 14 residues.

V usage is TRBV24-1 and J usage is TRBJ1-5; D gene ambiguous. This receptor was identified in an adult woman with Graves' disease, either hyperthyroidism or ophthalmopathy (not recorded which). Sequencing was carried out using peripheral blood or thyroid tissue (not recorded which). The CDR3 region has the DNA TGTGCCACCGGTGTGTGGCGGCCAAATCAGCCCCAGCATTTT. Protein sequence: CATGVWRPNQPQHF.